Sequencing of this T cell receptor beta chain was carried out in a study of cytomegalovirus exposure and HLA in healthy donors. Findings and caveats of the study: Exclusion as indistinguishable affected some V segments, including TRBV6-2 and TRBV6-3. The presence/absence work took it that sequencing depth was about the same across donors.

The PCR contained 60 Vbeta and 13 Jbeta primers. TCRdb's table, derived via immunoSEQ multiplex PCR, lists solely in-frame clones and lacks some. The sample includes 100,000 or so clones, 60% to 85% of them seen just once. Points on this clone: Its matching antigen is unknown.

Germline V gives CDR1 SGHTA, CDR2 FQGTGA. V lost 2 bases and J lost 3, with 17 bases in between. This CDR3 has 16 amino acids. This chain links TRBV7-3 with TRBJ2-7, with D tentatively TRBD1 (6 bases). Sequencing was done on a sample of PBMCs. This TCR came from a female donor in good health and CMV-seropositive. DNA of the CDR3: TGTGCCAGCAGCTTAGATGGTTCGACAGGTTTCTACGAGCAGTACTTC. Amino acids: CASSLDGSTGFYEQYF. The entire variable domain, with the rest obtained from reference TRBV7-3 and TRBJ2-7, is as follows: GAGVSQTPSNKVTEKGKYVELRCDPISGHTALYWYRQSLGQGPEFLIYFQGTGAADDSGLPNDRFFAVRPEGSVSTLKIQRTERGDSAVYLCASSLDGSTGFYEQYFGPGTRLTVT.